Shown below are 27 T cell receptor beta chains from a single sample sequenced in a study of T cells expressing NK-cell markers. Each CDR3 protein gets one entry in TCRdb, which reprocessed the 5' RACE reads and gives no DNA. The ten most abundant clones cover about 18% of a sample with about 160,000 distinct CDR3 sequences. The sequencing input was blood T cells: a sorted CD56 or NKG2C T cell subset, CD4+ or CD8+ T cells, or bulk PBMC T cells (not recorded which). The receptors originated from a woman between 18 and 69 years old in good health.

The gene calls are TRBV27 and TRBJ2-3; there is no DNA to check the TCRdb D call of TRBD1. Germline CDR1 and CDR2: MNHEY and SMNVEV (reference sequence). The CDR3 spans 13 residues. Here the CDR3 reads CATGTASTDTQYF.

The chain links TRBV12-3 or TRBV12-4 to TRBJ1-3; the D call from TCRdb, TRBD1, cannot be confirmed without DNA. The CDR3 contains 15 residues. The CDR3 is CASSLVEGTGNTIYF.

The J gene is TRBJ2-1, the V gene TRBV20-1; as DNA is missing, the TRBD1 call by TCRdb cannot be tested. This CDR3 contains 13 residues. From germline, CDR1 is DFQATT and CDR2 SNEGSKA (reference sequence). This chain's CDR3 is CSATGSGYGEQFF.

The V and J genes are TRBV12-3 or TRBV12-4 and TRBJ2-5; absent DNA, TCRdb's TRBD1 call cannot be checked. This CDR3 spans 15 amino acids. CDR3 loop: CASTTRGGGEETQYF.

The chain combines TRBV4-2 with TRBJ2-1; the D call from TCRdb, TRBD2, cannot be confirmed without DNA. CDR3 length equals 15 residues. Germline CDR1 and CDR2: LGHNA and YNFKEQ. The CDR3 is CASSQDGGPYNEQFF.

The V gene is TRBV9, the J gene TRBJ1-5; the TRBD1 assignment by TCRdb is unverifiable without DNA. The CDR3 has 14 residues. The germline CDR1 and CDR2 sequences are SGDLS and YYNGEE. The CDR3 loop reads CASSPGQFNQPQHF.

The chain is built from TRBV7-8 and TRBJ2-1; the D gene TCRdb calls, TRBD1, cannot be checked with no DNA. Germline loops: CDR1 SGHVS, CDR2 FQNEAQ. This CDR3 is 15 amino acids long. CDR3 protein: CASSPWAGVVNEQFF.

V is TRBV6-2 or TRBV6-3 and J is TRBJ2-5; absent DNA, TCRdb's TRBD1 call cannot be checked. Germline V gene lookup returns CDR1 MNHEY and CDR2 SVGEGT. This CDR3 is built from 16 residues. The CDR3 protein is CASSPWRGNGQETQYF.

The chain carries TRBV3-1 and TRBJ1-5; TCRdb names TRBD1, which stays unverified in the absence of DNA. Looked up from germline, CDR1 is LGHDT and CDR2 is YNNKEL (reference sequence). The CDR3 runs 15 residues. The CDR3 here is CASSQGGTGNQPQHF.

The chain joins TRBV12-3 or TRBV12-4 to TRBJ1-2; the D call from TCRdb, TRBD1, cannot be confirmed without DNA. This CDR3 is built from 14 residues. CDR3 in amino acids: CASSDQGILGGYTF.

The gene calls are TRBV6-4 and TRBJ2-3; TCRdb lists TRBD2, though no DNA is available to test this call. Germline CDR1 reads MRHNA; CDR2 reads SNTAGT. The CDR3 extends over 15 amino acids. CDR3 sequence: CASSDGGTIGQGQYF.

The chain has TRBV12-3 or TRBV12-4 and TRBJ1-1; TCRdb outputs TRBD1, but without DNA this stays unchecked. This CDR3 comprises 14 residues. Here the CDR3 reads CASSSRGVGQGTFF.

V is TRBV20-1 and J is TRBJ2-3; TCRdb indicates TRBD2, and absent DNA this call remains unverified. CDR3 length: 18 residues. Germline V gives CDR1 DFQATT, CDR2 SNEGSKA (reference sequence). CDR3 sequence reads: CSARDAGLADGSTDTQYF.

This chain joins TRBV18 and TRBJ1-3; no DNA is available, so the TRBD1 call from TCRdb remains unchecked. The germline gives CDR1 KGHSH, CDR2 LQKENI. The CDR3 is 16 amino acids. CDR3 sequence: CASSLPPEPRGNTIYF.

The chain combines TRBV4-2 with TRBJ1-5. The CDR3 loop spans 12 amino acids. Germline CDR1 is LGHNA and CDR2 is YNFKEQ. CDR3 sequence: CASSQDNQPQHF.

The V and J genes are TRBV15 and TRBJ1-5; the D call of TRBD1 rests on TCRdb alone, since no DNA is present to check it. The germline CDR1 and CDR2 sequences are LNHNV and YYDKDF (reference sequence). The CDR3 extends over 18 amino acids. The CDR3: CATSIIRGFSHSNQPQHF.

The rearrangement uses TRBV7-9 and TRBJ2-1. Germline CDR1 is SEHNR and CDR2 is FQNEAQ (reference sequence). This CDR3 is 16 amino acids long. The CDR3 is CASSPKLASSYNEQFF.

The V and J genes are TRBV11-1 and TRBJ2-2; lacking DNA, the TRBD1 call made by TCRdb goes unchecked. The V gene's germline CDR1 is SGHAT and CDR2 FQDESV (reference sequence). The CDR3 covers 19 residues. CDR3 region: CASSLSGSGGLTNTGELFF.

The chain couples TRBV2 to TRBJ2-1; TCRdb names TRBD2, which stays unverified in the absence of DNA. There are 12 residues in the CDR3. The germline V gene encodes CDR1 SNHLY and CDR2 FYNNEI. The chain's CDR3 is CASQLAGAQQFF.

The chain links TRBV12-3 or TRBV12-4 to TRBJ2-4. The CDR3 is 13 amino acids. The CDR3 protein is CASSDIAKNIQYF.

The chain carries TRBV20-1 and TRBJ2-7; TCRdb's assignment of TRBD1 cannot be checked, as there is no DNA. The CDR3 covers 14 residues. Germline values: CDR1 DFQATT, CDR2 SNEGSKA (reference sequence). This chain's CDR3 is CSASLTGQPYEQYF.

V gene TRBV5-1 combines with J gene TRBJ1-2. Germline-derived CDR1 and CDR2 are SGHRS and YFSETQ. The CDR3 contains 11 residues. The CDR3 protein is CASREVSGYTF.

The chain has TRBV7-8 and TRBJ1-1; no DNA is available, so the TRBD1 call from TCRdb remains unchecked. Germline CDR1 SGHVS, CDR2 FQNEAQ. The CDR3 runs to 15 residues. The CDR3 sequence is CASSLAGTGGTEAFF.

The J gene is TRBJ1-3, the V gene TRBV4-1; checking the TCRdb D call of TRBD1 is not possible without DNA. The CDR3 runs to 15 residues. The germline V gene has CDR1 MGHRA and CDR2 YSYEKL. The CDR3 sequence: CASSQVPGSGNTIYF.

V gene TRBV19 combines with J gene TRBJ2-2; the TRBD2 assignment by TCRdb is unverifiable without DNA. The CDR3 has 17 amino acids. CDR1 and CDR2 from the germline V gene are LNHDA and SQIVND (reference sequence). CDR3 region: CASSIGPSGSNTGELFF.

The rearrangement links TRBV4-1 to TRBJ1-4; lacking DNA, the TRBD1 call made by TCRdb goes unchecked. This CDR3 has 14 amino acids. CDR1 is MGHRA, CDR2 YSYEKL, per germline. CDR3: CASSGFGTDEKLFF.

This chain uses TRBV20-1 with TRBJ1-2. In germline, CDR1 is DFQATT, CDR2 SNEGSKA (reference sequence). The CDR3 is 15 residues long. The CDR3 sequence is CSARGTLGGGYGYTF.